The 20 T cell receptor beta chains below come from one sample, sequenced in a study of tumor and adjacent non-tumor tissue in lung cancer. TCRbeta libraries were built with three rounds of nested PCR, modified from ARM-PCR. TCRdb itself ran the multiplex PCR reads through MiXCR, one entry per CDR3 protein. The table records almost 75,000 distinct CDR3 sequences, less than 75% of them present only once. The template was RNA from unsorted bulk tissue. The normal lung tissue was taken more than 3 cm from the tumor edge. The sequenced sample consisted of distant non-tumor lung tissue. These receptors all stem from a woman aged 45 to 65 with non-small cell lung cancer.

This clonotype came up a few times. CDR3 DNA sequence: TGTGCCACCAGTGATACTAAAGCGCGTAGCACAGATACGCAGTATTTT. This translates into CATSDTKARSTDTQYF. The chain links TRBV24-1 to TRBJ2-3; D remains ambiguous. There are 16 residues in the CDR3. Germline V gene lookup returns CDR1 KGHDR and CDR2 SFDVKD. With 3 bases removed from V and 0 bases from J, the gap between germline ends came to 12 bases.

As to this clonotype: This CDR3 is missing its conserved last phenylalanine or tryptophan, likely due to a read error. The chain joins TRBV7-3 to TRBJ2-1; D may be TRBD1 (6 bases). The V gene's germline CDR1 is SGHTA and CDR2 FQGTGA. CDR3 length equals 15 residues. The CDR3 DNA sequence: TGTGCCAACAGCTTAGAACAGGGAATATACAATGAGCAGTTCTTA. Translated, it gives CANSLEQGIYNEQFL.

A few counts support this clonotype. The chain has TRBV5-1 and TRBJ1-1; D gene unclear. The CDR3 extends over 13 amino acids. The ends were cut back, 4 bases at V and 0 bases at J, with 7 bases in the middle. Germline CDR1 SGHRS, CDR2 YFSETQ. In DNA, the CDR3 is TGCGCCAGCAGCGTCGCCATGAACACTGAAGCTTTCTTT. Amino acids: CASSVAMNTEAFF.

This clonotype was seen many times. This rearrangement joins TRBV28 to TRBJ2-5; D gene ambiguous. Trimming took 6 bases from V and 2 from J, leaving 13 bases between them. Germline V gives CDR1 MDHEN, CDR2 SYDVKM. The CDR3 is 14 amino acids. The CDR3 nucleotides are TGTGCCAGCAGATTAGTGGGCACTCAAGAGACCCAGTACTTC. Translating it yields CASRLVGTQETQYF.

Concerning this clonotype itself: At one boundary the junction diverges from the germline segment, which might be a read error. The genes are TRBV12-3 or TRBV12-4 and TRBJ1-5; D gene unclear. The CDR3 loop spans 13 amino acids. CDR3 DNA: TGTTCCAGCAGTTTACGGGAAAATCAGCCCAAGCATTTT. This codes for CSSSLRENQPKHF.

To note about this clonotype: Without the conserved terminal phenylalanine or tryptophan, this CDR3 likely stems from a read error. Because the CDR3's place on the DNA is in doubt, the DNA is left out and the CDR3 is given as listed by TCRdb. The chain links TRBV20-1 to TRBJ2-7; the D call TRBD1 from the table was never checked on the DNA. The CDR3 region is 15 residues in length, termini included. Germline V gene sequence: CDR1 DFQATT, CDR2 SNEGSKA (reference sequence). The CDR3 region is CSASFFLQRGHEQYI.

This clonotype appeared many times. This chain links TRBV4-3 with TRBJ2-1, with a possible D match to TRBD2 (6 bases). Per the germline V gene, CDR1 is LGHNA and CDR2 is YSLEER. The CDR3 extends over 18 amino acids. The V gene lost 0 bases and the J gene lost 1 base, with 16 bases spanning the gap. The CDR3 reads CASSQDQGSGDSYNEQFF. CDR3 nucleotide sequence: TGCGCCAGCAGCCAAGATCAGGGTAGCGGAGATTCCTACAATGAGCAGTTCTTC.

In regard to this clonotype: No conserved phenylalanine or tryptophan ends this CDR3, so it is likely a read error. J is TRBJ2-7 and V is TRBV24-1; TRBD1 aligns across 12 bases. Germline CDR1 and CDR2: KGHDR and SFDVKD. The junction had 8 bases not matched to a gene; V was cut back by 3 bases and J by 6 bases. The length of the CDR3 is 16 residues. CDR3 DNA: TGTGCCACCAGTGATCAACCGGGACAGGGGGCGGGCGAGCAGTACTTA. Protein product: CATSDQPGQGAGEQYL.

This sequence joins TRBV28 and TRBJ1-5; D unresolved. Trimming left V 5 bases short and J 8 bases short, with 22 bases between. This CDR3 contains 16 residues. The germline CDR1 and CDR2 sequences are MDHEN and SYDVKM. CDR3 sequence: CASSLTSMLTNKPQHF. CDR3 in DNA: TGTGCCAGCAGTCTAACAAGCATGCTTACGAATAAGCCCCAGCATTTT.

This clonotype was seen ten or more times. The V gene is TRBV28, the J gene TRBJ2-7, with TRBD1 identical over 7 bases. The CDR3 spans 14 residues. Germline CDR1 is MDHEN and CDR2 is SYDVKM. Germline trimming cut 4 bases from V and 0 bases from J; bases unmatched to any gene: 3. The CDR3 DNA is TGTGCCAGCAGTTCGGGACAGAGCTCCTACGAGCAGTACTTC. It translates to CASSSGQSSYEQYF.

On this clonotype itself: The junction and the germline gene differ at one end; a read error may be behind it. The chain links TRBV20-1 to TRBJ2-3; perhaps TRBD2 as D (8 bases). Germline V gene sequence: CDR1 DFQATT, CDR2 SNEGSKA (reference sequence). This CDR3 has 12 amino acids. CDR3 in amino acids: CGADSGTDTQYF. CDR3 DNA sequence: TGCGGAGCTGATAGCGGGACAGATACACAGTATTTT.

This clonotype was recorded a few times. A much larger clone differs by one base, so this may be a read error. The chain's CDR3 is CSVGLGTGGLFF. DNA of the CDR3: TGCAGCGTTGGCCTAGGCACCGGGGGGCTGTTTTTT. The rearrangement uses TRBV29-1 and TRBJ2-2, with TRBD2 as a possible D gene (6 bases). Germline V gene data show CDR1 as SQVTM and CDR2 as ANQGSEA. The CDR3 length is 12 residues.

This clonotype was seen repeatedly, ten times or more. The chain couples TRBV29-1 to TRBJ2-7; D is unresolved. From germline, CDR1 is SQVTM and CDR2 ANQGSEA. The CDR3 loop spans 11 amino acids. The germline V and J ends were trimmed by 3 bases and 3 bases, with 6 bases remaining between them. The CDR3 loop is CSVDRGYEQYF. The CDR3 DNA reads TGCAGCGTTGATCGTGGCTACGAGCAGTACTTC.

With regard to this clonotype: This could be a read error, since a much larger clone is one nucleotide away. The rearrangement joins TRBV5-6 to TRBJ1-2; 7 bases fit TRBD1. The CDR3 is 17 amino acids. The germline V gene encodes CDR1 SGHDT and CDR2 YYEEEE. The DNA for the CDR3 is TGTGTCAGCAGCTTGGTTGAGGGGGCGAAGGGATTGAATGGCTACACCTTC. Protein sequence: CVSSLVEGAKGLNGYTF.

This clonotype came up a few times. This rearrangement joins TRBV7-3 to TRBJ2-1, with D unclear. V was trimmed by 5 bases and J by 4 bases, leaving 9 bases between them. The CDR3 extends over 13 amino acids. From germline, CDR1 is SGHTA and CDR2 FQGTGA. The CDR3 DNA reads TGTGCCAGCAGCCTTGGACCATACAATGAGCAGTTCTTC. This sequence encodes CASSLGPYNEQFF. Full variable domain (remainder filled in from reference TRBV7-3 and TRBJ2-1): GAGVSQTPSNKVTEKGKYVELRCDPISGHTALYWYRQSLGQGPEFLIYFQGTGAADDSGLPNDRFFAVRPEGSVSTLKIQRTERGDSAVYLCASSLGPYNEQFFGPGTRLTVL.

For this clonotype: Given a much more abundant clone one base away, this may be a read error. The chain links TRBV14 to TRBJ2-5; the D call may be TRBD1 or TRBD2 (6 bases each). This CDR3 is built from 13 residues. V lost 4 bases and J lost 7, with 13 bases in between. CDR1 and CDR2 (germline): SGHDN, FVKESK. CDR3 sequence reads: CASSRGEGGTQYF. As DNA, the CDR3 is TGTGCCAGCAGCCGAGGCGAGGGGGGGACCCAGTACTTC.

This clonotype was seen once. At one boundary the junction diverges from the germline segment, which might be a read error. The chain recombines TRBV11-2 with TRBJ2-1; no definite D call. Germline V gene data show CDR1 as SGHAT and CDR2 as FQNNGV. The CDR3 runs to 17 residues. CDR3 DNA sequence: TGTGTCAGCAGCTTAATGGAGACTGTACTCTCCTACAATGAGCAGTTCTTC. It specifies CVSSLMETVLSYNEQFF.

To note about this clonotype: One end of the junction varies from germline; a read error may be responsible. The chain recombines TRBV11-1 with TRBJ2-3; 7 nucleotides match TRBD1. Germline V CDR1 and CDR2: SGHAT, FQDESV (reference sequence). This CDR3 comprises 14 residues. For the CDR3, the DNA is TGTACCAGCAGCTTAGTGACCGGGACAGATACGCACTATTTT. The encoded protein is CTSSLVTGTDTHYF.

As to this clonotype: A much larger clonotype is one base distant, so this may be a read error. The chain combines TRBV18 with TRBJ2-7; possibly TRBD1 for D (6 bases). Germline V gene data show CDR1 as KGHSH and CDR2 as LQKENI. V gave up 7 bases and J gave up 5 bases, with 18 bases separating them. The CDR3 sequence is 14 residues long. CDR3 protein: CASFTGNRAHEQYF. DNA of the CDR3: TGTGCCAGCTTCACCGGAAACAGGGCCCACGAGCAGTACTTC.

Remarks on this clonotype: This may come from a read error, since a much larger clone is one base off. The J gene is TRBJ2-1, the V gene TRBV6-1, with D tentatively TRBD1 (8 bases). Looked up from germline, CDR1 is MNHNS and CDR2 is SASEGT. The CDR3 spans 18 residues. The CDR3: CASSDIQGGLRGDNERFF. In nucleotides, the CDR3 is TGTGCCAGCAGTGATATACAGGGGGGGCTACGAGGGGACAATGAGCGGTTCTTC.